The 4 T cell receptor beta chains presented below share a single source sample, sequenced in a study of blood T cell repertoires in COVID-19. The repertoire was sequenced with immunoSEQ multiplex PCR; TCRdb's copy has only in-frame clones and lacks some. Of about 210,000 clones listed, approximately 78% were seen once; the top ten hold approximately 5.6%. The specimen was peripheral blood. Every receptor here comes from a woman in her 70s with COVID-19, enrolled during active disease.

This clone occurred a few times. The J gene is TRBJ1-1, the V gene TRBV7-2; TRBD1 is a possible D gene (6 bases). Per germline, CDR1 SGHTA and CDR2 FQGNSA. Deletions cut 5 bases from V and 4 bases from J, with 11 bases between. The CDR3 is 13 residues long. CDR3 DNA: TGTGCCAGCAGCCCTCGACAGGCCACTGAAGCTTTCTTT. Translating gives CASSPRQATEAFF. The full variable domain, completed using reference TRBV7-2 and TRBJ1-1, is GAGVSQSPSNKVTEKGKDVELRCDPISGHTALYWYRQSLGQGLEFLIYFQGNSAPDKSGLPSDRFSAERTGGSVSTLTIQRTQQEDSAVYLCASSPRQATEAFFGQGTRLTVV.

This clone came up once. This chain connects TRBV10-2 to TRBJ1-4; D is undetermined. V was cut by 0 bases and J by 8 bases, with 10 bases left in between. CDR1 is WSHSY, CDR2 SAAADI, per germline. CDR3 length: 14 amino acids. The CDR3: CASSESRTKEKLFF. CDR3 bases: TGCGCCAGCAGTGAGTCGAGAACGAAAGAAAAACTGTTTTTT.

The chain uses TRBV28 and TRBJ1-4; D not certain. Trimming pared 4 bases from V and 6 bases from J, leaving 6 bases between. CDR1 MDHEN and CDR2 SYDVKM come from the germline V gene. The CDR3 has 12 residues. CDR3 sequence reads: CASSSSYEKLFF. The CDR3, as DNA: TGTGCCAGCAGTTCCTCTTATGAAAAACTGTTTTTT.

V and J are TRBV25-1 and TRBJ2-5; 8 bases align to TRBD2. The CDR3 contains 16 residues. Looked up from germline, CDR1 is MGHDK and CDR2 is SYGVNS. J was trimmed by 5 bases and V by 1 base; bases with no gene match: 9. CDR3 loop: CASSEFTAGGAETQYF. The CDR3 coding sequence is TGTGCCAGCAGTGAATTTACGGCGGGAGGTGCGGAGACCCAGTACTTC.